This entry concerns a single TCR beta chain. This sample is part of a study of blood T cell repertoires in COVID-19. As for the study in general: Sites across the United States, Italy and Spain contributed samples from acute and convalescent COVID-19. PBMCs, B-cell-depleted T cells, or T cells were the source of the cDNA or gDNA that made up the material.

Original processing notes: Reference gene primer amplification in the assay estimated nucleated cell counts. Data came from immunoSEQ multiplex PCR; TCRdb stores just in-frame clones and leaves some out. V and J calls and clone size are those listed in that table; D and trimming were worked out from the DNA. The sample has 100,000 to 150,000 clones; more than 70% are singletons. V was pared by 2 bases and J by 6 bases, with 5 bases of the junction left unmatched. CDR1 is SGHNT, CDR2 YYREEE, per germline (reference sequence). This CDR3 spans 15 amino acids. The sample consisted of peripheral blood. This chain connects TRBV5-4 to TRBJ2-1; TRBD2 matches at 10 bases. This receptor was taken from a woman of 80 years or more with acute or convalescent COVID-19. The CDR3 region is CASSFGLAGVNEQFF. DNA for the CDR3: TGTGCCAGCAGCTTTGGTCTAGCGGGAGTCAATGAGCAGTTCTTC.